This T cell receptor (beta chain) derives from a study of T cell responses to AZD1222 COVID-19 vaccine. Notes on the study in general: Of the AZD1222 recipients, only 5 to 7 were seropositive at baseline. The study sampled repertoires only after the peak T cell response. Possibly, clonal diversity was underestimated; donors were largely white British and included more females.

Only in-frame clones appear in the TCRdb table, and some are missing; sequencing was by immunoSEQ multiplex PCR. The data show 160,000 or so clones, over 90% seen once. Second-dose schedules of about 4 or about 12 weeks were combined. This clone was detected only a few times. Its antigen is undetermined. The clonotype was recovered from an adult who received the AZD1222 COVID-19 vaccine. The material sequenced was peripheral blood, taken 28 days after the second AZD1222 dose.

The DNA for the CDR3 is TGTGCCAGCAGTCTAGCGACCGGCTCCTACGAGCAGTACTTC. Encoded protein: CASSLATGSYEQYF. This chain connects TRBV6-5 to TRBJ2-7; maybe TRBD2 (6 bases). This CDR3 spans 14 amino acids. Germline-derived CDR1 and CDR2 are MNHEY and SVGAGI. V was pared by 5 bases and J by 0 bases, with 11 bases between.